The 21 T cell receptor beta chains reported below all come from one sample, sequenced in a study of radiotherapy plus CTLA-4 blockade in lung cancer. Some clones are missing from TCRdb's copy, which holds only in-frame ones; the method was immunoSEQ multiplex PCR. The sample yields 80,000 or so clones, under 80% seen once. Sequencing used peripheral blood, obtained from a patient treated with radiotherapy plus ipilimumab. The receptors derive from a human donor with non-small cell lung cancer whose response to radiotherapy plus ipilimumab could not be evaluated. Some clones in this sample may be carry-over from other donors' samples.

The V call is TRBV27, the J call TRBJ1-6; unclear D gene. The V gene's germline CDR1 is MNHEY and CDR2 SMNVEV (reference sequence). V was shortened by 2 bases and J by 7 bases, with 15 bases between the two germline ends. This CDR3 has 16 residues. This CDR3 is CASSLRVRTGNSPLHF. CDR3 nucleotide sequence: TGTGCCAGCAGTTTACGGGTCCGGACGGGAAATTCACCCCTCCACTTT.

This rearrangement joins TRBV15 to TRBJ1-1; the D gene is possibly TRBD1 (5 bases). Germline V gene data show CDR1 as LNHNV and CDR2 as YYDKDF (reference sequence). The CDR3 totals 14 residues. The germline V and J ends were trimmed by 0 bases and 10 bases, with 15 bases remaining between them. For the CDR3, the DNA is TGTGCCACCAGCAGAGAAGGTCCTGGGGGGAGAGCTTTCTTT. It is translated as CATSREGPGGRAFF.

DNA for the CDR3: TGTGCCAGCTCAGCGTACCTGAGTCCCCCCCTCTACGAGCAGTACTTC. Protein: CASSAYLSPPLYEQYF. The chain employs TRBV18 and TRBJ2-7; no clear D. The CDR3 extends over 16 amino acids. Germline CDR1 KGHSH, CDR2 LQKENI. Trimming removed 5 bases from V and 3 bases from J, with 20 bases in between.

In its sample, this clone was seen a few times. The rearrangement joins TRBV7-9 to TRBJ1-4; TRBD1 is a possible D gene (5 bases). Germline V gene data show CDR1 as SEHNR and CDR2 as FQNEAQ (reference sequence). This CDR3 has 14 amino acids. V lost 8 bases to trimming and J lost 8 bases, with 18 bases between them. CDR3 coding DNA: TGTGCCAGCGCCGGGACTTCGGTATCGGAAAAACTGTTTTTT. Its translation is CASAGTSVSEKLFF.

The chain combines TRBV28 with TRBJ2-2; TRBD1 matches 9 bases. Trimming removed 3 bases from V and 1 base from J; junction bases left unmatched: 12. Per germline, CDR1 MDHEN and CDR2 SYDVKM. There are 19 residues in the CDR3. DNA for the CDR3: TGTGCCAGCAGTTTCACCTGGGACAGGGTCCCTTTGAACACCGGGGAGCTGTTTTTT. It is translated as CASSFTWDRVPLNTGELFF. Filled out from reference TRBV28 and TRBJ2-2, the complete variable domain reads DVKVTQSSRYLVKRTGEKVFLECVQDMDHENMFWYRQDPGLGLRLIYFSYDVKMKEKGDIPEGYSVSREKKERFSLILESASTNQTSMYLCASSFTWDRVPLNTGELFFGEGSRLTVL.

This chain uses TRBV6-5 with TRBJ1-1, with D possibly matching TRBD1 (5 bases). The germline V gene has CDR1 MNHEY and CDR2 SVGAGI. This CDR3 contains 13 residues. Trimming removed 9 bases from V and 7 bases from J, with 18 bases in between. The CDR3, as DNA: TGTGCCAGTCGAGGGGCGGGCGGGGGTGAAGCTTTCTTT. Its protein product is CASRGAGGGEAFF.

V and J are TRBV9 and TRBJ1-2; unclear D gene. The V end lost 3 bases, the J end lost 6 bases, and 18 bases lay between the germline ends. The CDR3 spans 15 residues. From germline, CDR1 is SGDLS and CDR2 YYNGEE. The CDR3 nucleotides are TGTGCCAGCAGCGCCGCCTCTAGTAACTTGCATGGCTACACCTTC. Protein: CASSAASSNLHGYTF.

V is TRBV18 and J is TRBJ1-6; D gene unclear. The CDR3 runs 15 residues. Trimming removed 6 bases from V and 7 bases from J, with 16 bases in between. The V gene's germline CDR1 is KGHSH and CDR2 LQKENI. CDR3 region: CASSIEASANSPLHF. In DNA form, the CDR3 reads TGTGCCAGCTCGATCGAGGCCAGTGCCAATTCACCCCTCCACTTT.

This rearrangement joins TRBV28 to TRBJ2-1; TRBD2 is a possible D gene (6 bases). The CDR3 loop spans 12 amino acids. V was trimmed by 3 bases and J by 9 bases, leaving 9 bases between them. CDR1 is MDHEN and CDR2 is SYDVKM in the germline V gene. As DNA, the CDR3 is TGTGCCAGCAGTTTTGTCGGGAGTGAGCAGTTCTTC. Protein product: CASSFVGSEQFF.

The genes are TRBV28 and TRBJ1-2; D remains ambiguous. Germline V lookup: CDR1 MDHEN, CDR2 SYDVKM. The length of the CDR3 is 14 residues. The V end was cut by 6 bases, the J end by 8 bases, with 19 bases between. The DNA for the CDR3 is TGTGCCAGCAGCCTTTCTATGTCGCCTAGCGGCTACACCTTC. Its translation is CASSLSMSPSGYTF.

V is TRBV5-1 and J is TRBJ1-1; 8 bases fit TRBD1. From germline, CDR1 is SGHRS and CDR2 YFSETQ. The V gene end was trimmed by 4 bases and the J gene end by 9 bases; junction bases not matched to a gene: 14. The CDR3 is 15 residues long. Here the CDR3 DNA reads TGCGCCAGCAGCCCCCAGCCGGTGGCAGGGGGCCAAGCTTTCTTT. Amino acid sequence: CASSPQPVAGGQAFF.

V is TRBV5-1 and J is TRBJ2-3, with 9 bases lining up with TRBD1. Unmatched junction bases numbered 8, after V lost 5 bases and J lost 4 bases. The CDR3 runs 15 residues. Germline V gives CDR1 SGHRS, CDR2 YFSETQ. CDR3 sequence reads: CASRNRTGDADTQYF. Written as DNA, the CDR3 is TGCGCCAGCAGGAACCGGACAGGGGATGCAGATACGCAGTATTTT.

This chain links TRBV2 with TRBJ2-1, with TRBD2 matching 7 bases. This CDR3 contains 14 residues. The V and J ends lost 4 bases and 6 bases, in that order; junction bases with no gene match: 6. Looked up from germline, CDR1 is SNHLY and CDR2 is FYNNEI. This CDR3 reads CASSAGGFSNEQFF. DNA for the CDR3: TGTGCCAGCAGTGCGGGGGGTTTCAGCAATGAGCAGTTCTTC.

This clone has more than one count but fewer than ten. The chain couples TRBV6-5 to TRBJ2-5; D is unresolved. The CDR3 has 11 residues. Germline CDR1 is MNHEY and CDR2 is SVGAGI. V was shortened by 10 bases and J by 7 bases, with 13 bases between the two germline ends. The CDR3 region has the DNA TGTGCCACCGTGGGCACACGGACCCAGTACTTC. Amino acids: CATVGTRTQYF.

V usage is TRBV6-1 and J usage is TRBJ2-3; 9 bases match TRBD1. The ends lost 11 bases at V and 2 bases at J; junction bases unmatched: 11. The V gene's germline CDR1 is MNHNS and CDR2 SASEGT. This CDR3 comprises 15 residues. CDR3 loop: CASGLGQGFTDTQYF. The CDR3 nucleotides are TGTGCCTCCGGTTTGGGACAGGGTTTCACAGATACGCAGTATTTT.

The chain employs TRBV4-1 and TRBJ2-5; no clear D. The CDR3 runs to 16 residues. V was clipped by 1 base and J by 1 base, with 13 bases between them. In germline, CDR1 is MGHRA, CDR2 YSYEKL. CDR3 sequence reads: CASSQGSLGAQETQYF. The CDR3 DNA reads TGCGCCAGCAGCCAAGGATCATTGGGCGCCCAAGAGACCCAGTACTTC.

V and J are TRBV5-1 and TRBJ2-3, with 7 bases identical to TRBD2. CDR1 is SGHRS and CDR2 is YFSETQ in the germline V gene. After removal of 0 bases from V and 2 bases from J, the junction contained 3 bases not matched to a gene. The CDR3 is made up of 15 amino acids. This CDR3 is CASSLVGGNTDTQYF. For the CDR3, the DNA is TGCGCCAGCAGCTTGGTGGGGGGGAACACAGATACGCAGTATTTT. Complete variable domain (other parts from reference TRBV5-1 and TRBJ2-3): KAGVTQTPRYLIKTRGQQVTLSCSPISGHRSVSWYQQTPGQGLQFLFEYFSETQRNKGNFPGRFSGRQFSNSRSEMNVSTLELGDSALYLCASSLVGGNTDTQYFGPGTRLTVL.

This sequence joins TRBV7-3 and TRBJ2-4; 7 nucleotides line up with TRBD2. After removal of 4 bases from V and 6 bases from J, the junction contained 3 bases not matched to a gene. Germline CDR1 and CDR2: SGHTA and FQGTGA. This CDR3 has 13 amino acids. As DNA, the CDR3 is TGTGCCAGCAGCTCGTCGGGAGGAAACATTCAGTACTTC. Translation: CASSSSGGNIQYF. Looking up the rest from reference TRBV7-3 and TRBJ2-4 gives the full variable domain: GAGVSQTPSNKVTEKGKYVELRCDPISGHTALYWYRQSLGQGPEFLIYFQGTGAADDSGLPNDRFFAVRPEGSVSTLKIQRTERGDSAVYLCASSSSGGNIQYFGAGTRLSVL.

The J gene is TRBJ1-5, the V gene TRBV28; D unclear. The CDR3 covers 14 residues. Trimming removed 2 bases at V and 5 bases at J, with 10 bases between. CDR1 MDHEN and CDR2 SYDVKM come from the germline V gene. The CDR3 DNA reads TGTGCCAGCAGTTTAGCGGTGGTAGATCAGCCCCAGCATTTT. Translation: CASSLAVVDQPQHF.

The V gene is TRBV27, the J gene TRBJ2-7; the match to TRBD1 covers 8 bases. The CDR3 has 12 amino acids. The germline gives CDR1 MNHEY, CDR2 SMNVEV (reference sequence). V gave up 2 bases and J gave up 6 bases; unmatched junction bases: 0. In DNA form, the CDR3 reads TGTGCCAGCAGTTTAGACAGGGGCGAGCAGTACTTC. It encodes CASSLDRGEQYF.

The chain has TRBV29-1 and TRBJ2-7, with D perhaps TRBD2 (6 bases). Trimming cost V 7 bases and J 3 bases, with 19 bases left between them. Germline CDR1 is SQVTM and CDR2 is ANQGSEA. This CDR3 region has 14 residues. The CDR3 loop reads CSGGGSSFIYEQYF. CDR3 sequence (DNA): TGCAGCGGTGGGGGGAGTTCGTTTATCTACGAGCAGTACTTC.